This TCR beta chain was retrieved from a study of blood T cell repertoires in COVID-19. Original processing methods: From reference gene primer amplification, estimates of nucleated cell counts were derived. Measured with immunoSEQ multiplex PCR; TCRdb has only the in-frame clones, and not every one. The V and J calls and the clone size are those of that table, but D and trimming were determined from the DNA. Among 85,000 to 130,000 clones listed, approximately 85% were seen once. Germline CDR1 and CDR2: SNHLY and FYNNEI. The CDR3 contains 14 residues. The J segment lost 3 bases and the V segment lost 4 bases, leaving 1 base of the junction unmatched.

This rearrangement joins TRBV2 to TRBJ2-1, with TRBD2 identical over 9 bases. Sequences were obtained from peripheral blood. This TCR was recovered from a woman in her fifties or sixties with acute or convalescent COVID-19. The CDR3 sequence: CASSGGRGYNEQFF. The CDR3 coding sequence is TGTGCCAGCAGTGGCGGGAGGGGCTACAATGAGCAGTTCTTC.